This record looks at one TCR beta chain sequence and its context. The antigen remains undetermined. CDR3 length: 14 residues. With 0 bases removed from V and 7 bases from J, the gap between germline ends came to 8 bases. Germline V CDR1 and CDR2: SGHNT, YYREEE (reference sequence). Using immunoSEQ multiplex PCR, the repertoire was profiled, and TCRdb retains in-frame clones only, with some absent. The sample comprises roughly 95,000 clones, more than 75% of which are singletons, and less than 3.5% rests with the top ten. This sample was taken from a study of T cell responses to AZD1222 COVID-19 vaccine. On the study more broadly: Both about-4-week and about-12-week second-dose recipients were combined.

General study findings and limits: It should be noted that donors were predominantly white British and more often female, and clonal diversity was possibly underestimated. Spike was spanned by vaccine-associated CD4 TCRs, which were dominant at 160-218 and 743-854. The repertoires were collected only after the peak T cell response.

Source: peripheral blood, taken on day 0 of AZD1222 vaccination. The receptor was derived from an adult in good health. The V and J genes are TRBV5-4 and TRBJ1-6, with D hard to call. The CDR3 bases are TGTGCCAGCAGCTTGGCGATCCCGAATTCACCCCTCCACTTT. Protein sequence: CASSLAIPNSPLHF.